The T cell receptor beta chain under discussion was sequenced for a study of blood T cell repertoires in COVID-19. In the study overall: PBMCs, B-cell-depleted T cells, or T cells provided the cDNA or gDNA that made up the material.

Individuals aged about 18 to 89 years were recruited from about two dozen US areas. Germline CDR1 is MNHEY and CDR2 is SMNVEV (reference sequence). The CDR3 spans 13 residues. The V and J ends lost 6 bases and 5 bases respectively, with 13 bases between them. Some clones are missing from TCRdb's copy, which holds only in-frame ones; the method was immunoSEQ multiplex PCR. The table shows 220,000 or so clones, with just over 85% occurring only once. This receptor was taken from a woman between 50 and 59 years old with acute COVID-19. The chain links TRBV27 to TRBJ2-5; the D gene is possibly TRBD1 (6 bases). The sample consisted of PBMCs or T cells enriched from blood (not recorded which). CDR3: CASSNRVWETQYF. CDR3 bases: TGTGCCAGCAGCAACAGGGTTTGGGAGACCCAGTACTTC.